The 3 T cell receptor beta chains below all came from one sample that was sequenced in a study of T cell repertoires in cytomegalovirus infection. A single record per CDR3 protein comes from TCRdb applying MiXCR to the reads. The table records about 360,000 distinct CDR3 sequences, roughly 20% of them present only once. Sequencing was carried out using PBMCs. These receptor sequences come from a human donor in good health (CMV status not recorded). Some clones in this sample may be carry-over from other donors' samples.

The CDR3 DNA sequence: TGTGCCAGCAGCTCAAAACTAGCGGGAGACAACAATGAGCAGTTCTTC. As protein: CASSSKLAGDNNEQFF. The chain couples TRBV7-8 to TRBJ2-1; 11 nucleotides match TRBD2. The CDR3 runs 16 residues. Germline CDR1 reads SGHVS; CDR2 reads FQNEAQ. V trimming: 4 bases; J trimming: 5 bases; junction bases outside the gene matches: 7.

There are a few counts of this clonotype. The chain recombines TRBV7-2 with TRBJ2-5; 9 nucleotides agree with TRBD1. Germline assignment: CDR1 SGHTA and CDR2 FQGNSA. V lost 5 bases to trimming and J lost 2 bases; unmatched junction nucleotides: 18. The CDR3 has 19 amino acids. The CDR3 spells CASSVDLIPGQGCQETQYF. CDR3 in DNA: TGTGCCAGCAGCGTAGACCTCATCCCGGGACAGGGTTGTCAAGAGACCCAGTACTTC.

This clonotype was seen at least ten times. The chain recombines TRBV12-3 or TRBV12-4 with TRBJ2-6, with TRBD1 matching 7 bases. The CDR3 is 18 residues long. V lost 4 bases and J lost 0; bases outside the gene matches: 9. The CDR3 protein is CASSWGQSLSSGANVLTF. CDR3 bases: TGTGCCAGCAGTTGGGGACAGTCCCTAAGCTCTGGGGCCAACGTCCTGACTTTC.